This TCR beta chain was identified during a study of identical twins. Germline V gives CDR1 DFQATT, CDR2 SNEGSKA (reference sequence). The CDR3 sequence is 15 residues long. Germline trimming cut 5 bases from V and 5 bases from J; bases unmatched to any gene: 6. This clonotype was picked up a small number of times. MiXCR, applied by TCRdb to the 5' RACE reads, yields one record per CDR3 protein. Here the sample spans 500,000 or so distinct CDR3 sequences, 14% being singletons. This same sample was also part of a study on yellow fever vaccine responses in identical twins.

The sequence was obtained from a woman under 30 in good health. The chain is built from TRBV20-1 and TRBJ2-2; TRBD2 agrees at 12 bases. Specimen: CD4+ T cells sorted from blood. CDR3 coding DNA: TGCAGTGCTCGACTAGCGGGGGTCAGGACCGGGGAGCTGTTTTTT. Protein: CSARLAGVRTGELFF.